This T cell receptor beta chain was identified during a study of identical twins. The V end was cut by 5 bases, the J end by 7 bases, with 24 bases between. This CDR3 comprises 16 residues. The germline V gene has CDR1 SGHTA and CDR2 FQGNSA. TCRdb re-derived calls from the 5' RACE reads in MiXCR, one entry per CDR3 protein. In the table there are around 1.7 million distinct CDR3 sequences, about 30% of which are singletons. No donor was unhealthy or non-Caucasian. The chain joins TRBV7-2 to TRBJ2-7, with TRBD2 as a possible D gene (7 bases). Sequencing used cord blood. This TCR came from a newborn girl in good health. The CDR3 bases are TGTGCCAGCAGCCTCTACGGAGGGGGGGCGGGCAATGAGCAGTACTTC. As protein: CASSLYGGGAGNEQYF.